This T cell receptor (beta chain) was identified in a study of T cell responses to AZD1222 COVID-19 vaccine. Study-level results: Clonal diversity was possibly underestimated, and white British individuals and females predominated among donors.

Points on this clone: What it binds is not known.

Measured with immunoSEQ multiplex PCR; TCRdb has only the in-frame clones, and not every one. This table holds about 130,000 clones, 88% found once. V was clipped by 4 bases and J by 11 bases, with 14 bases between them. This CDR3 is built from 12 residues. Germline V CDR1 and CDR2: SGHTA, FQGNSA. The receptor was isolated from an adult in good health. Sample: peripheral blood, taken on day 0 of AZD1222 vaccination. The chain is built from TRBV7-2 and TRBJ1-1; perhaps TRBD1 as D (6 bases). Here the CDR3 reads CASSSGVWGAFF. CDR3 nucleotide sequence: TGTGCCAGCAGCTCAGGGGTGTGGGGCGCTTTCTTT. Full variable domain (missing parts from reference TRBV7-2 and TRBJ1-1): GAGVSQSPSNKVTEKGKDVELRCDPISGHTALYWYRQSLGQGLEFLIYFQGNSAPDKSGLPSDRFSAERTGGSVSTLTIQRTQQEDSAVYLCASSSGVWGAFFGQGTRLTVV.